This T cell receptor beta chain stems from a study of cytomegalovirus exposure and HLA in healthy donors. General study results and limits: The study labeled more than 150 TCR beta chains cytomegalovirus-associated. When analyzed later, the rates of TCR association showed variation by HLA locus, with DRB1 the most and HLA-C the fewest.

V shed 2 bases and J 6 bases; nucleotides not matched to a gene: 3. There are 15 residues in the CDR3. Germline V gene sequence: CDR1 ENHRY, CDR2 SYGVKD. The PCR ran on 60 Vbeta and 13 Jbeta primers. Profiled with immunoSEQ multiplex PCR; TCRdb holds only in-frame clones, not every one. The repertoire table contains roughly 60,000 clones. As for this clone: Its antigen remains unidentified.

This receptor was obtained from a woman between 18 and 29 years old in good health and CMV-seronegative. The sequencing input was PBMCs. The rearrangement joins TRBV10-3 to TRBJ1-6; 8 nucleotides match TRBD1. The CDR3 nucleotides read TGTGCCATCAGTGAGGGCAGGGGGCTTAATTCACCCCTCCACTTT. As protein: CAISEGRGLNSPLHF.